This T cell receptor beta chain was retrieved from a study of regulatory dendritic cells for organ transplantation. Sorted T cells were CFSE-labeled and cultured 5 days with allogeneic regulatory or mature dendritic cells at 1:10. Naive CD45RA+ and memory CD45RO+ CD4+ or CD8+ T cells were FACS-sorted. This clone occurred a few times. As yet, its antigen is unknown. The table came from immunoSEQ multiplex PCR; TCRdb's copy has only in-frame clones and leaves some out. The sample has some 10,000 clones; around three fifths are singletons. Unmatched junction bases numbered 6, after V lost 0 bases and J lost 4 bases. The CDR3 extends over 16 amino acids. CDR1 and CDR2 (germline): SGDLS, YYNGEE.

This clonotype originated in a human donor in good health. The sample taken for sequencing was naive CD4+ T cells from blood cultured with dendritic cells. Subset defined: CD45RA+ naive T cells. V gene TRBV9 combines with J gene TRBJ2-2, with TRBD2 identical over 7 bases. CDR3 sequence (DNA): TGTGCCAGCAGCGTAGCTCTGGCTAGCGGCACCGGGGAGCTGTTTTTT. Translated, it gives CASSVALASGTGELFF.